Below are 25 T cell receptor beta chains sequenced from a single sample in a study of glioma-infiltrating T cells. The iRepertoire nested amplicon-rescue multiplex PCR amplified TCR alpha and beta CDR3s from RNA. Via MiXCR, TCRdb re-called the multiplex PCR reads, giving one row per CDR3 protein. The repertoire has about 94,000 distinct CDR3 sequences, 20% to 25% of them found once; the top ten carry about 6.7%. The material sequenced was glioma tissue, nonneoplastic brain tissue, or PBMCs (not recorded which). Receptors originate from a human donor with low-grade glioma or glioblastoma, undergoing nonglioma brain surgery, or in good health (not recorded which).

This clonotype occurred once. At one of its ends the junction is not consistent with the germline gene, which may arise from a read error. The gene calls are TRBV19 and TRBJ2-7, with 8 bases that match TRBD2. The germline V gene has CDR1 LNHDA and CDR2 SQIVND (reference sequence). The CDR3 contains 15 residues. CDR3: CASIIVSGSSYEQYF. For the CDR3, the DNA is TGTGCCAGTATTATAGTCAGCGGGAGCTCCTACGAGCAGTACTTC.

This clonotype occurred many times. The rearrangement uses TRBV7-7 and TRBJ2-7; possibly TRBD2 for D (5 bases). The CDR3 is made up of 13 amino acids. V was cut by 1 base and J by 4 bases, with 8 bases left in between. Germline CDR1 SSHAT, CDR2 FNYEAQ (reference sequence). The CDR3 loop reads CASSLGREYEQYF. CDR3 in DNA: TGTGCCAGCAGCTTAGGACGGGAATACGAGCAGTACTTC.

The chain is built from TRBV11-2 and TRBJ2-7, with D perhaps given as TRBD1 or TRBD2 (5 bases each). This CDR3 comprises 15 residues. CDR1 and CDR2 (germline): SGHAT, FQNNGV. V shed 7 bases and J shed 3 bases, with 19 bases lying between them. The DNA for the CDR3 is TGTGCCAGCACCAACATTATAAGGGGAGTCTACGAGCAGTACTTC. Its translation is CASTNIIRGVYEQYF.

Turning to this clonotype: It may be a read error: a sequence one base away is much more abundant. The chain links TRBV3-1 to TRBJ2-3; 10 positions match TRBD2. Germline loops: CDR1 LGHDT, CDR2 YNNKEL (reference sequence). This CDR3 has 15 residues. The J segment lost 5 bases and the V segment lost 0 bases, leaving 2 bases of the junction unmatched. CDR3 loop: CASSQEGLARDTQYF. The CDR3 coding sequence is TGTGCCAGCAGCCAAGAGGGACTAGCGAGAGATACGCAGTATTTT.

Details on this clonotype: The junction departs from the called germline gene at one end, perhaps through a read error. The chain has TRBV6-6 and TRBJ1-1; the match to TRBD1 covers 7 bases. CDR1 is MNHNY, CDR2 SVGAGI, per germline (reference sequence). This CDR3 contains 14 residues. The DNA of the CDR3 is TGTGCCAGCAGTGAGGAACAGGGGAAAACTGAAGCCTTCTTT. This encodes CASSEEQGKTEAFF.

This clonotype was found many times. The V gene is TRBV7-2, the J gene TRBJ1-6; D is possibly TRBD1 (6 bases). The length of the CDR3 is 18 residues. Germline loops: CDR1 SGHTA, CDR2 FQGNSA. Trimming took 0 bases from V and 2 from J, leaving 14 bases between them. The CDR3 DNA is TGTGCCAGCAGCTTAGCGGCAAGCAGGGGTACCTATAATTCACCCCTCCACTTT. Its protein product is CASSLAASRGTYNSPLHF.

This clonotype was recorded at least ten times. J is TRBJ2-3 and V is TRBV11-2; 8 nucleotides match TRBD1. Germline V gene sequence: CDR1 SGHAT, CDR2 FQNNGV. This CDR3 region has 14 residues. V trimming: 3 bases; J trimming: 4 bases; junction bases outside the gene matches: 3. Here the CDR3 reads CASSLGTGSDTQYF. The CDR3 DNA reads TGTGCCAGCAGCTTGGGGACAGGTTCAGATACGCAGTATTTT.

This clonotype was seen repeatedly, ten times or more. The CDR3 DNA sequence: TGCAGTGCCATGGACAGGGCAGAGACCCAGTACTTC. Its protein product is CSAMDRAETQYF. The chain couples TRBV20-1 to TRBJ2-5, with 8 nucleotides matching TRBD1. The germline CDR1 and CDR2 sequences are DFQATT and SNEGSKA (reference sequence). This CDR3 spans 12 amino acids. Trimming removed 6 bases from V and 4 bases from J; junction bases left unmatched: 4.

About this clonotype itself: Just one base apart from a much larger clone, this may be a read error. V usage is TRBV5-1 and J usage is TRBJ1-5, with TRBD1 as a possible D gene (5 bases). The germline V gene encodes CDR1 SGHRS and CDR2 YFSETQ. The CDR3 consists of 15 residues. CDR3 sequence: CPSSLGDLSNQPQHF. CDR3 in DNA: TGCCCCAGCAGCTTAGGGGACCTGAGCAATCAGCCCCAGCATTTT.

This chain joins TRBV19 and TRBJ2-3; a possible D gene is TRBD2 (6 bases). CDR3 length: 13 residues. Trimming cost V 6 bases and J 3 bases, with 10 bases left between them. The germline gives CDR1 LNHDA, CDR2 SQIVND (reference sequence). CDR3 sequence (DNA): TGTGCCAGTAGCGGGAGAGTGACAGATACGCAGTATTTT. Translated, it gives CASSGRVTDTQYF.

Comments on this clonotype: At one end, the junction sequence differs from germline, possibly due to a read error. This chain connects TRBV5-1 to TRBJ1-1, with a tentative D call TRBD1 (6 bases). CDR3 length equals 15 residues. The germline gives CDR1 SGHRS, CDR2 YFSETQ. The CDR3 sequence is CASSSLGGRNAEAFF. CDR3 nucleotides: TGCGCCAGCAGCTCGTTAGGGGGAAGGAACGCTGAAGCTTTCTTT.

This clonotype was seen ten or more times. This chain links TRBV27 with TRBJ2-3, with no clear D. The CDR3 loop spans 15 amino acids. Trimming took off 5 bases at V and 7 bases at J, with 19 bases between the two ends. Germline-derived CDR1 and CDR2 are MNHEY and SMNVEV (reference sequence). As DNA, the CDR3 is TGTGCCAGCAGTAACCATGCTTACCTCGGAAATACGCAGTATTTT. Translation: CASSNHAYLGNTQYF.

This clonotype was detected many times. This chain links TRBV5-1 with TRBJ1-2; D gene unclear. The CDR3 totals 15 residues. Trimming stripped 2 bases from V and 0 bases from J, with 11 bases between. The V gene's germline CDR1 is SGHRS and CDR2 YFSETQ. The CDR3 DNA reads TGCGCCAGCAGCTTCTCGGCACAACCTAACTATGGCTACACCTTC. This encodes CASSFSAQPNYGYTF.

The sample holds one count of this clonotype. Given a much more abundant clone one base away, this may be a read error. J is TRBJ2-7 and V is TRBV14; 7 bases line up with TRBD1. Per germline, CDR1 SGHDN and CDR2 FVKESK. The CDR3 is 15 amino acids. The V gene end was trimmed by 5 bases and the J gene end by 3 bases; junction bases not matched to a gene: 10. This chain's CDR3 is CASSVRTGEVYEQYF. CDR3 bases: TGTGCCAGCAGCGTCCGTACAGGGGAAGTCTACGAGCAGTACTTC.

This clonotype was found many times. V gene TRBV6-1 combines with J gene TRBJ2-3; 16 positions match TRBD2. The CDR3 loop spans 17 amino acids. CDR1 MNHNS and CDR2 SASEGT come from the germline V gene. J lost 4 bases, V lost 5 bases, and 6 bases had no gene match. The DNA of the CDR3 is TGTGCCAGCAGTTGGGGGACTAGCGGGGGGGCACCAGATACGCAGTATTTT. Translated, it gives CASSWGTSGGAPDTQYF.

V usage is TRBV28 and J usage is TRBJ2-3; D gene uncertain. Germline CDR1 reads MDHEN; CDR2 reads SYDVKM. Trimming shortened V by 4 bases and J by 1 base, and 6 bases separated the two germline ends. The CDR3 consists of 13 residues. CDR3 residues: CASSSTRTDTQYF. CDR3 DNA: TGTGCCAGCAGTTCGACCCGCACAGATACGCAGTATTTT. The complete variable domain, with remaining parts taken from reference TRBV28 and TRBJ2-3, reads DVKVTQSSRYLVKRTGEKVFLECVQDMDHENMFWYRQDPGLGLRLIYFSYDVKMKEKGDIPEGYSVSREKKERFSLILESASTNQTSMYLCASSSTRTDTQYFGPGTRLTVL.

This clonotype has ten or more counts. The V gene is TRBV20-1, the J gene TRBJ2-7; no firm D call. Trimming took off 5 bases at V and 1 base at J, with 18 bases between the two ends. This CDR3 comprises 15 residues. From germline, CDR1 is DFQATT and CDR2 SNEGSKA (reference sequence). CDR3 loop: CSAANARHPSYEQYF. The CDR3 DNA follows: TGCAGTGCTGCCAACGCAAGACATCCATCCTACGAGCAGTACTTC.

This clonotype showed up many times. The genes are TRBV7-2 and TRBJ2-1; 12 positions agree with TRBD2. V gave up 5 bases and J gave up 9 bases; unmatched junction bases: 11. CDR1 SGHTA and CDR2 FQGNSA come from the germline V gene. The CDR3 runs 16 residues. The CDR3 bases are TGTGCCAGCAGCCGAATTTTACTAGCGGGAGGAGGTGAGCAGTTCTTC. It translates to CASSRILLAGGGEQFF.

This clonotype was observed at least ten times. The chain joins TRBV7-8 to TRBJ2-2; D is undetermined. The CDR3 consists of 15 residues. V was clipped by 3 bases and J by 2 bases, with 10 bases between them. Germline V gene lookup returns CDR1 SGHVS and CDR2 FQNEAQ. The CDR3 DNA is TGTGCCAGCAGCTTTCTGCCCACTAACACCGGGGAGCTGTTTTTT. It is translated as CASSFLPTNTGELFF.

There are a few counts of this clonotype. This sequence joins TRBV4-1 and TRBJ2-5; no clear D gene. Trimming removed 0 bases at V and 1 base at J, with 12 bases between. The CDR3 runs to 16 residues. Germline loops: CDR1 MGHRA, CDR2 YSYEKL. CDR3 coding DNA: TGCGCCAGCAGCCAAGATAGGTGGATGATCCAAGAGACCCAGTACTTC. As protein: CASSQDRWMIQETQYF.

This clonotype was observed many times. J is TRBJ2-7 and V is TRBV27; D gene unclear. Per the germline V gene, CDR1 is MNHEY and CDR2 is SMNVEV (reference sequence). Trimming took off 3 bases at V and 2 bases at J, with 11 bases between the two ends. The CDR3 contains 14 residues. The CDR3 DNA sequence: TGTGCCAGCAGTTTCTTAAGTGGGCCCTACGAGCAGTACTTC. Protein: CASSFLSGPYEQYF.

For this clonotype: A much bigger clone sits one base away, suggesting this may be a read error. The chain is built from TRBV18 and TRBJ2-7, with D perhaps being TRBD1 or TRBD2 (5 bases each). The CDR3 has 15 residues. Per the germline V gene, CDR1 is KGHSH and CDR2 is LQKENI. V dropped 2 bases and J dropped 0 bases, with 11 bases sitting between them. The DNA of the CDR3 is TGTGCCAGCTCACCAGCCACTGGGGGCTCCTACGAGCAGTACTTC. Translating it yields CASSPATGGSYEQYF.

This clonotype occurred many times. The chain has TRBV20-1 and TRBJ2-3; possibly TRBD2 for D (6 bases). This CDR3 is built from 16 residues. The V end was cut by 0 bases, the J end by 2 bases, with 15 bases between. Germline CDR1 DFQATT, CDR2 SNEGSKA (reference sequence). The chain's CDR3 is CSARDQKAGFTDTQYF. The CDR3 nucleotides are TGCAGTGCTAGAGATCAGAAGGCGGGATTCACAGATACGCAGTATTTT.

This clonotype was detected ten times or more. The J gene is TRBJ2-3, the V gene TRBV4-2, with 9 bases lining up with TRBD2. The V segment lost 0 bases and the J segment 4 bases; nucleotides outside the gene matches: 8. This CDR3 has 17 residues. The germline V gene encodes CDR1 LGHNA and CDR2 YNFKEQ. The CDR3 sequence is CASSQEVGTSLADTQYF. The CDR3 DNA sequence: TGTGCCAGCAGCCAAGAAGTCGGGACTAGCCTGGCAGATACGCAGTATTTT.

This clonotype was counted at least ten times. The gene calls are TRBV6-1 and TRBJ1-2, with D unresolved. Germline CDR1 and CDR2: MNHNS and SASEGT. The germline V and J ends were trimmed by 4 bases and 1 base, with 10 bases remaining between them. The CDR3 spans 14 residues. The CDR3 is CASSVGSRNYGYTF. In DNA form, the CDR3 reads TGTGCCAGCAGTGTTGGTAGCCGTAACTATGGCTACACCTTC.